One and the same sample provided the 11 T cell receptor beta chains below, sequenced in a study of PD-1 blockade in classical Hodgkin lymphoma. Assay used: immunoSEQ multiplex PCR; TCRdb lists only in-frame clones, some missing. The sample gives roughly 150,000 clones, around four fifths of which show up once; roughly 9.2% is in the top ten. No patient escaped relapse after autologous stem cell transplantation, and brentuximab vedotin exposure varied. The sequenced sample was peripheral blood mononuclear cells (PBMCs), obtained before the second cycle of nivolumab. Receptor source: a human donor with classical Hodgkin lymphoma.

The chain is built from TRBV19 and TRBJ1-1, with D perhaps TRBD1 (5 bases). CDR1 is LNHDA and CDR2 is SQIVND in the germline V gene (reference sequence). The CDR3 runs 13 residues. Trimming stripped 7 bases from V and 0 bases from J, with 9 bases between. This CDR3 reads CASMRQLNTEAFF. CDR3 sequence (DNA): TGTGCCAGTATGAGACAGTTGAACACTGAAGCTTTCTTT. The full variable domain, its missing parts supplied by reference TRBV19 and TRBJ1-1, is DGGITQSPKYLFRKEGQNVTLSCEQNLNHDAMYWYRQDPGQGLRLIYYSQIVNDFQKGDIAEGYSVSREKKESFPLTVTSAQKNPTAFYLCASMRQLNTEAFFGQGTRLTVV.

The CDR3 nucleotides are TGCAGCGTAGCCCGGTTCGACAATGAGCAGTTCTTC. Translating gives CSVARFDNEQFF. The V and J genes are TRBV29-1 and TRBJ2-1; no clear D. Trimming pared 6 bases from V and 5 bases from J, leaving 11 bases between. Germline lookup yields CDR1 SQVTM and CDR2 ANQGSEA. The CDR3 sequence is 12 residues long.

The rearrangement uses TRBV4-1 and TRBJ1-5; weak D call: TRBD1 (5 bases). Germline assignment: CDR1 MGHRA and CDR2 YSYEKL. V shed 1 base and J shed 15 bases, with 22 bases lying between them. This CDR3 contains 15 residues. The CDR3 nucleotides are TGCGCCAGCAGCCAAGTGGCGCATCCGGGGACGAGTAGGCATTTT. Encoded protein: CASSQVAHPGTSRHF.

The gene calls are TRBV4-2 and TRBJ2-5; 11 bases agree with TRBD2. The ends lost 8 bases at V and 5 bases at J; junction bases unmatched: 7. Germline assignment: CDR1 LGHNA and CDR2 YNFKEQ. CDR3 length equals 14 residues. The CDR3 sequence is CASGLAGGEETQYF. In DNA form, the CDR3 reads TGTGCCAGCGGGTTAGCGGGAGGGGAGGAGACCCAGTACTTC.

V usage is TRBV6-5 and J usage is TRBJ2-7; 8 bases fit TRBD1. CDR3 length equals 15 residues. With 5 bases clipped from V and 1 base from J, the junction kept 7 bases outside the gene matches. The V gene's germline CDR1 is MNHEY and CDR2 SVGAGI. The CDR3 loop reads CASSKSRTGSYEQYF. In DNA, the CDR3 is TGTGCCAGCAGTAAAAGCAGGACAGGGTCCTACGAGCAGTACTTC.

The rearrangement joins TRBV19 to TRBJ1-1; TRBD1 matches at 8 bases. The CDR3 has 14 amino acids. The germline V gene encodes CDR1 LNHDA and CDR2 SQIVND (reference sequence). With V trimmed by 1 base and J by 7 bases, 5 bases remained unmatched. CDR3 in amino acids: CASSIAAGGLEAFF. The CDR3 nucleotides are TGTGCCAGTAGTATAGCGGCAGGGGGCCTTGAAGCTTTCTTT.

This clone turned up a few times. The chain joins TRBV28 to TRBJ1-1; D remains ambiguous. CDR3 size: 14 residues. With 2 bases removed from V and 4 bases from J, the gap between germline ends came to 11 bases. CDR1 is MDHEN and CDR2 is SYDVKM in the germline V gene. The CDR3 DNA sequence: TGTGCCAGCAGTTTACTCGAAGTCCCCACTGAAGCTTTCTTT. Its protein is CASSLLEVPTEAFF.

V and J are TRBV11-3 and TRBJ1-1; D uncertain. CDR1 and CDR2 from the germline V gene are SGHNT and YENEEA. Trimming left V 1 base short and J 8 bases short, with 11 bases between. The CDR3 covers 13 residues. CDR3 DNA: TGTGCCAGCAGCTTAGGGGCGGGTTTGGAAGCTTTCTTT. Residues: CASSLGAGLEAFF.

This chain joins TRBV9 and TRBJ2-1; tentative D call: TRBD2 (5 bases). Deletions cut 1 base from V and 6 bases from J, with 14 bases between. Germline CDR1 is SGDLS and CDR2 is YYNGEE. This CDR3 has 15 amino acids. The CDR3 coding sequence is TGTGCCAGCAGCGTATCGGGATATAGCCTCAATGAGCAGTTCTTC. Protein product: CASSVSGYSLNEQFF.

This sequence joins TRBV25-1 and TRBJ2-3; D unresolved. The CDR3 is made up of 12 amino acids. V lost 3 bases, J lost 6 bases, and 7 bases lay in between. CDR1 MGHDK and CDR2 SYGVNS come from the germline V gene. The CDR3 DNA reads as TGTGCCAGCAGTGAGCTCCCCGATACGCAGTATTTT. Translating it yields CASSELPDTQYF.

This sequence joins TRBV19 and TRBJ2-3; possible D gene TRBD1, 5 bases. The germline V gene has CDR1 LNHDA and CDR2 SQIVND (reference sequence). The germline V and J ends were trimmed by 3 bases and 7 bases, with 14 bases remaining between them. This CDR3 contains 14 residues. CDR3 sequence (DNA): TGTGCCAGTAGTATCGGACACCTGGGAAATACGCAGTATTTT. This sequence encodes CASSIGHLGNTQYF.